This record looks at one T cell receptor (beta chain) sequence and its context. The data were taken from a study of PD-1 blockade in classical Hodgkin lymphoma. Every single patient, without exception, relapsed after autologous stem cell transplantation, and brentuximab vedotin exposure varied. Best responses fell into complete response, partial response or progressive disease. Assay: immunoSEQ multiplex PCR; the TCRdb copy retains only in-frame clones and omits some. The sample shows around 36,000 clones, 80% to 90% of them seen only once. From germline, CDR1 is SQVTM and CDR2 ANQGSEA. This CDR3 region has 13 residues. Trimming pared 6 bases from V and 1 base from J, leaving 12 bases between.

The receptor was isolated from a human donor with classical Hodgkin lymphoma. The source material was peripheral blood mononuclear cells (PBMCs), sampled at baseline. V is TRBV29-1 and J is TRBJ2-5, with D perhaps given as TRBD1 or TRBD2 (6 bases each). The CDR3 bases are TGCAGCGTAACAGGGAGGCTCCAAGAGACCCAGTACTTC. This codes for CSVTGRLQETQYF.